This T cell receptor (beta chain) was recovered during a study of shared clonotypes between healthy human individuals. Profiled with immunoSEQ multiplex PCR; TCRdb holds only in-frame clones, not every one. The table has about 750,000 clones, over 90% seen once. In the naive CD8 group, cells lacked CD45RO and were positively selected for CCR7, so terminally differentiated effector memory CD45RA+ cells were left out. The ends were cut back, 2 bases at V and 4 bases at J, with 18 bases in the middle. This CDR3 contains 16 residues. Germline lookup yields CDR1 SGHKS and CDR2 YYEKEE (reference sequence).

The source is a man aged 25 to 40 in good health. The rearrangement links TRBV5-5 to TRBJ1-2, with a possible D match to TRBD1 (5 bases). Material: naive CD8+ T cells sorted from blood. CDR3 nucleotide sequence: TGTGCCAGCAGCTTAGTCGCCCGGGACGCCTTCTATGGCTACACCTTC. It translates to CASSLVARDAFYGYTF.